These T cell receptor beta chains were read from a single sample in a study of cytomegalovirus exposure and HLA in healthy donors. Libraries were prepared by immunoSEQ multiplex PCR; TCRdb keeps only in-frame clonotypes and omits some of them. The sample consists of around 49,000 clones, 94% of them appearing once. Specimen: PBMCs. The receptor set was obtained from a woman between 18 and 30 years old in good health and CMV-seropositive. Both conserved end residues are part of each CDR3. The D gene is left open where the match is weak. Clone size appears in some rows only: once, few, many, or a class for an expanded clone.

j_call | v_call | d_call | clone_size | cdr3_aa | cdr3_nt
TRBJ2-6 | TRBV7-3 | TRBD1 | once | CASRANRQGSGANVLTF | TGTGCCAGCAGAGCCAACAGACAGGGTTCTGGGGCCAACGTCCTGACTTTC
TRBJ2-3 | TRBV6-4 | TRBD2 | - | CASSEAGGADTQYF | TGTGCCAGCAGTGAAGCGGGAGGCGCAGATACGCAGTATTTT
TRBJ1-2 | TRBV28 | TRBD1 | few | CASSRDRDGYTF | TGTGCCAGCAGCAGAGACAGGGATGGCTACACCTTC
TRBJ1-1 | TRBV29-1 | TRBD1 | - | CSVASTGGNTEAFF | TGCAGCGTTGCCTCGACAGGGGGGAACACTGAAGCTTTCTTT
TRBJ1-5 | TRBV27 | - | - | CASSARTDRNQPQHF | TGTGCCAGCAGTGCCAGGACAGACCGCAATCAGCCCCAGCATTTT
TRBJ1-2 | TRBV19 | TRBD1 | - | CASSILEGAYGYTF | TGTGCCAGTAGTATTTTAGAGGGGGCATATGGCTACACCTTC
TRBJ1-5 | TRBV14 | - | - | CASSFSGNQAQHF | TGTGCCAGCAGCTTTTCCGGGAACCAGGCCCAGCATTTT
TRBJ2-1 | TRBV6-5 | - | - | CASSYSGGLGDEQFF | TGTGCCAGCAGTTACTCAGGAGGGTTAGGGGATGAGCAGTTCTTC
TRBJ2-3 | TRBV27 | - | - | CASMGGQSRPDTQYF | TGTGCCAGCATGGGTGGGCAGTCTCGCCCAGATACGCAGTATTTT
TRBJ2-1 | TRBV29-1 | - | - | CSVDTVNEQFF | TGCAGCGTTGACACTGTCAATGAGCAGTTCTTC
TRBJ2-2 | TRBV28 | - | once | CASSLLGTHTGELFF | TGTGCCAGCAGTTTATTGGGGACACACACCGGGGAGCTGTTTTTT
TRBJ2-3 | TRBV6-6 | - | - | CASDERMGGTDTQYF | TGTGCCAGCGATGAAAGGATGGGAGGCACAGATACGCAGTATTTT
TRBJ2-1 | TRBV18 | TRBD2 | - | CASSPGTSGSYSEQFF | TGTGCCAGCTCACCCGGGACTAGCGGATCTTACAGTGAGCAGTTCTTC
TRBJ2-6 | TRBV6-1 | TRBD1 | medium-sized | CASSETGGGANVLTF | TGTGCCAGCAGTGAAACAGGGGGTGGGGCCAACGTCCTGACTTTC
TRBJ2-7 | TRBV5-6 | TRBD1 | - | CASSPGTGGSYEQYF | TGTGCCAGCAGCCCCGGGACAGGGGGTTCCTACGAGCAGTACTTC
TRBJ2-7 | TRBV19 | TRBD2 | - | CASSNRGGRSSYEQYF | TGTGCCAGTAGTAATCGAGGCGGGAGGAGCTCCTACGAGCAGTACTTC
TRBJ2-3 | TRBV19 | - | once | CATTFDIFLSDTQYF | TGTGCCACCACGTTTGACATTTTCCTTTCGGATACGCAGTATTTT
TRBJ2-1 | TRBV2 | - | - | CASSEVGTGIYNEQFF | TGTGCCAGCAGTGAAGTTGGGACTGGGATCTACAATGAGCAGTTCTTC
TRBJ1-1 | TRBV27 | TRBD1 | once | CASSFLAGGAGSAFF | TGTGCCAGCAGTTTCCTGGCAGGGGGTGCAGGTTCAGCTTTCTTT
TRBJ2-5 | TRBV9 | TRBD1 | once | CASSFRQGASQETQYF | TGTGCCAGCAGCTTTAGACAGGGGGCGTCCCAAGAGACCCAGTACTTC
TRBJ2-1 | TRBV11-2 | TRBD1 | - | CASSPRTGTYNEQFF | TGTGCCAGCAGCCCAAGGACAGGCACCTACAATGAGCAGTTCTTC
TRBJ1-5 | TRBV5-1 | - | - | CASSPDGLQRNQPQHF | TGCGCCAGCAGCCCCGACGGACTCCAGAGGAATCAGCCCCAGCATTTT
TRBJ2-3 | TRBV5-8 | - | once | CASSLVIGGTDTQYF | TGTGCCAGCAGCTTGGTTATAGGAGGCACAGATACGCAGTATTTT
TRBJ1-2 | TRBV11-2 | TRBD1 | - | CASSTGESDGYTF | TGTGCCAGCAGCACAGGGGAATCCGACGGCTACACCTTC
TRBJ1-1 | TRBV6-5 | - | - | CASSANRDTEAFF | TGTGCCAGCAGTGCCAACAGGGACACTGAAGCTTTCTTT
TRBJ2-3 | TRBV9 | TRBD2 | - | CASSQRELMTFTDTQYF | TGTGCCAGCAGCCAGCGGGAGCTCATGACCTTCACAGATACGCAGTATTTT
TRBJ2-1 | TRBV6-4 | TRBD2 | - | CASSDSGRVPYNEQFF | TGTGCCAGCAGTGACTCCGGGAGGGTCCCCTACAATGAGCAGTTCTTC
TRBJ2-1 | TRBV5-1 | - | - | CASSLGGSEREQFF | TGCGCCAGCAGCTTGGGGGGCTCGGAGCGTGAGCAGTTCTTC
TRBJ1-1 | TRBV4-2 | - | once | CASSQEDGGGHTEAFF | TGTGCCAGCAGCCAAGAGGACGGGGGAGGTCACACTGAAGCTTTCTTT
TRBJ2-1 | TRBV5-1 | TRBD2 | - | CASSSGLAGVDEQFF | TGCGCCAGCAGCTCAGGACTAGCGGGAGTGGATGAGCAGTTCTTC
TRBJ1-1 | TRBV27 | - | - | CASSLSVPQTEAFF | TGTGCCAGCAGTTTATCTGTTCCCCAGACTGAAGCTTTCTTT
TRBJ1-3 | TRBV5-4 | - | - | CASSLGQMTGNTIYF | TGTGCCAGCAGCTTGGGACAGATGACTGGAAACACCATATATTTT
TRBJ2-7 | TRBV7-9 | TRBD2 | - | CASSLAISSGSQEGEQYF | TGTGCCAGCAGCTTAGCCATCTCTAGCGGGAGCCAAGAGGGCGAGCAGTACTTC
TRBJ2-7 | TRBV28 | - | - | CASSLGRTSYEQYF | TGTGCCAGCAGTTTAGGCCGGACTTCCTACGAGCAGTACTTC
TRBJ1-2 | TRBV5-1 | TRBD1 | - | CASSPSRTGGFKGDGYTF | TGCGCCAGCAGCCCCTCGCGGACAGGCGGGTTCAAAGGGGATGGCTACACCTTC
TRBJ2-3 | TRBV30 | - | - | CAWRRGADTQYF | TGTGCCTGGAGAAGAGGAGCAGATACGCAGTATTTT
TRBJ1-4 | TRBV7-2 | TRBD1 | once | CASSLTGGSEKLFF | TGTGCCAGCAGCCTGACAGGGGGCTCTGAAAAACTGTTTTTT
TRBJ2-5 | TRBV5-1 | - | - | CASSRGLSGGGLQETQYF | TGCGCCAGCAGCCGAGGACTAAGCGGCGGGGGCCTTCAAGAGACCCAGTACTTC
TRBJ2-1 | TRBV11-2 | - | once | CASSIGQYNEQFF | TGTGCCAGCAGCATCGGACAGTACAATGAGCAGTTCTTC
TRBJ2-1 | TRBV29-1 | TRBD2 | - | CSVPNQLAGVYNEQFF | TGCAGCGTGCCAAACCAACTAGCGGGAGTCTACAATGAGCAGTTCTTC
TRBJ2-7 | TRBV4-1 | - | - | CASSQGLLADSYEQYF | TGCGCCAGCAGCCAAGGTTTGTTAGCGGACTCCTACGAGCAGTACTTC
TRBJ2-7 | TRBV27 | - | few | CASSLSGAGSLEQYF | TGTGCCAGCAGTTTATCGGGGGCAGGGTCCCTCGAGCAGTACTTC
TRBJ1-1 | TRBV6-1 | - | once | CASRRDGEAFF | TGTGCCAGCAGGCGGGACGGGGAAGCTTTCTTT
TRBJ2-3 | TRBV28 | TRBD2 | - | CASSLNGLALTDTQYF | TGTGCCAGCAGTTTAAACGGACTAGCTCTCACAGATACGCAGTATTTT
TRBJ1-1 | TRBV7-2 | - | - | CASSFPGKDTEAFF | TGTGCCAGCAGCTTTCCAGGTAAGGACACTGAAGCTTTCTTT
TRBJ1-3 | TRBV28 | - | - | CASSLGGRNSGNTIYF | TGTGCCAGCAGTTTAGGGGGCAGGAACTCTGGAAACACCATATATTTT
TRBJ2-7 | TRBV11-3 | TRBD2 | - | CASSFWVTSGTVEQYF | TGTGCCAGCAGCTTCTGGGTGACTAGCGGGACAGTCGAGCAGTACTTC
TRBJ2-6 | TRBV21-1 | - | - | CASDGTGEFSGANVLTF | TGTGCCAGCGACGGGACAGGGGAATTCTCTGGGGCCAACGTCCTGACTTTC
TRBJ1-1 | TRBV5-6 | - | - | CASTEGDHTEAFF | TGTGCCAGCACCGAGGGAGATCACACTGAAGCTTTCTTT
TRBJ2-5 | TRBV7-2 | - | once | CASSFRAGQQETQYF | TGTGCCAGCAGCTTCCGAGCGGGTCAGCAAGAGACCCAGTACTTC
TRBJ2-5 | TRBV18 | - | - | CASSPWQGGETQYF | TGTGCCAGCTCACCTTGGCAGGGCGGCGAGACCCAGTACTTC
TRBJ2-7 | TRBV9 | - | - | CASRLRCCEQYF | TGTGCCAGCAGGCTGAGGTGCTGCGAGCAGTACTTC
TRBJ2-1 | TRBV14 | TRBD2 | - | CASSQTSGVNEQFF | TGTGCCAGCAGCCAAACTAGCGGCGTCAATGAGCAGTTCTTC